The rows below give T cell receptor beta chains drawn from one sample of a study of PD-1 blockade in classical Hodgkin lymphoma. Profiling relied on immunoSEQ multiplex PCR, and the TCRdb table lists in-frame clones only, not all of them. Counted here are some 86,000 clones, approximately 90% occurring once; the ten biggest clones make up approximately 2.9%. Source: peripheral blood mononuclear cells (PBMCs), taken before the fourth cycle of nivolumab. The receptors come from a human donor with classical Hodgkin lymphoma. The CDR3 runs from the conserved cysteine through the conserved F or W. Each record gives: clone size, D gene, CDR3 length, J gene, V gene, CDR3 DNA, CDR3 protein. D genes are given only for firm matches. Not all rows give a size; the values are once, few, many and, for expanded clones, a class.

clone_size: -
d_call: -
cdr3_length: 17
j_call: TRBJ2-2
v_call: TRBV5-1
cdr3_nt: TGCGCCAGCAGACTTGAGCCCTCTGGGTTACCGACCGGGGAGCTGTTTTTT
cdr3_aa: CASRLEPSGLPTGELFF

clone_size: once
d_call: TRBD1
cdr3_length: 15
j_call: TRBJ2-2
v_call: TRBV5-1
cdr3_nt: TGCGCCAGCAGCCCGACAGGGACGAACACCGGGGAGCTGTTTTTT
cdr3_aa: CASSPTGTNTGELFF

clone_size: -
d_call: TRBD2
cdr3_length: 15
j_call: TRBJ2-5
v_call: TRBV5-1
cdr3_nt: TGCGCCAGCACGGGGAGGGGAGGGTACCAAGAGACCCAGTACTTC
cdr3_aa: CASTGRGGYQETQYF

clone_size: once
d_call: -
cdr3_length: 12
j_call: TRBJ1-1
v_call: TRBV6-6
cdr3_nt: TGTGCCAGCAGCCCGGGGTGGACTGAAGCTTTCTTT
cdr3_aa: CASSPGWTEAFF

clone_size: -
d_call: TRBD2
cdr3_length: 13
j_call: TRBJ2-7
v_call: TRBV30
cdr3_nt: TGTGCCTGGGAACTAGCGGGGGGGGACGAGCAGTACTTC
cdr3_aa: CAWELAGGDEQYF

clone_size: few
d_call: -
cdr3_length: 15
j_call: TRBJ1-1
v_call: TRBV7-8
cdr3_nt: TGTGCCAGCAGCTTACACAACTACATGAACACTGAAGCTTTCTTT
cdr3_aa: CASSLHNYMNTEAFF

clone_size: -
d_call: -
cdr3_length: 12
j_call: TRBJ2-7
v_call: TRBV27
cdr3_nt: TGTGCCAGCAGTTCACAGGGTAACGAGCAGTACTTC
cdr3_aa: CASSSQGNEQYF

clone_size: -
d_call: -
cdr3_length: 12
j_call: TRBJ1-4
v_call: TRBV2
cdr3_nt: TGTGCCAGCAGTGAAATTAATGAAAAACTGTTTTTT
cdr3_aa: CASSEINEKLFF

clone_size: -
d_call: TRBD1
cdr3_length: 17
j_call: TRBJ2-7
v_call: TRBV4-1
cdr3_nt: TGCGCCAGCAGCTTAGAATTCAGGGACAGGAGCTCCTACGAGCAGTACTTC
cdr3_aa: CASSLEFRDRSSYEQYF

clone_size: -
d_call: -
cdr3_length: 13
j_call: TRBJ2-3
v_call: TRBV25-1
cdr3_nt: TGTGCCAGCAGAGGGACCGCGGCAGATACGCAGTATTTT
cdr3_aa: CASRGTAADTQYF

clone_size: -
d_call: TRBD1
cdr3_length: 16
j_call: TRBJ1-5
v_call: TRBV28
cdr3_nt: TGTGCCAGCAGTACTCAAGGACAGGTTAGCAATCAGCCCCAGCATTTT
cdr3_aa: CASSTQGQVSNQPQHF

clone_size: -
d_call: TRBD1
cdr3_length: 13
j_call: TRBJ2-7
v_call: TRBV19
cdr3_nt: TGTGCCAGTACGGCAGGGGGATCCTACGAGCAGTACTTC
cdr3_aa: CASTAGGSYEQYF

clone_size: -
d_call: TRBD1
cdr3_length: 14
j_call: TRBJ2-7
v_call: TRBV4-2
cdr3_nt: TGTGCCAGCAGACGGACAGGGATCGACTACGAGCAGTACTTC
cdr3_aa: CASRRTGIDYEQYF

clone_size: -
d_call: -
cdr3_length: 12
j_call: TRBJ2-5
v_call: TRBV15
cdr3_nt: TGTGCCACCAGCAACCTGAAGGAGACCCAGTACTTC
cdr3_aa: CATSNLKETQYF

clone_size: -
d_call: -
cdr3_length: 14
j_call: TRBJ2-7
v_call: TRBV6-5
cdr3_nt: TGTGCCAGCAGTGTCCGGGACGGGTCCTACGAGCAGTACTTC
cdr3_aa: CASSVRDGSYEQYF

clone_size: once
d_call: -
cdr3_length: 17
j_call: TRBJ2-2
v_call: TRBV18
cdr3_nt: TGTGCCAGCGCCCTCCGAATTGAGGCGCGTGTCACCGGGGAGCTGTTTTTT
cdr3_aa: CASALRIEARVTGELFF

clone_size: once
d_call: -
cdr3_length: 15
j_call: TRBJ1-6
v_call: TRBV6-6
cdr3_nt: TGTGCCAGCAGTTACGAGTGGGGAAAATATTCACCCCTCCACTTT
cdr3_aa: CASSYEWGKYSPLHF

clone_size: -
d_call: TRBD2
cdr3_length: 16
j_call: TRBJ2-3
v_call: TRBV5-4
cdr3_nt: TGTGCCAGCAGCTTGGACGGGGGGGGGAGCACAGATACGCAGTATTTT
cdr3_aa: CASSLDGGGSTDTQYF

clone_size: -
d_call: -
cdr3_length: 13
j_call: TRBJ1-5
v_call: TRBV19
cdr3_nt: TGTGCCAGTAGTGACAGTAGCAATCAGCCCCAGCATTTT
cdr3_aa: CASSDSSNQPQHF

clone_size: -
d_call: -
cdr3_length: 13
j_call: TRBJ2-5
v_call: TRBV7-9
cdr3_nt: TGTGCCAGCAGCTTAGTGAGGGGGGAGACCCAGTACTTC
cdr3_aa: CASSLVRGETQYF

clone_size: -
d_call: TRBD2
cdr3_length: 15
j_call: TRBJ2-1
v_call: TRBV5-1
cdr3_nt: TGCGCCAGCAGCTCTAGCGGGGGGGCGACTAATGAGCAGTTCTTC
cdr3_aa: CASSSSGGATNEQFF

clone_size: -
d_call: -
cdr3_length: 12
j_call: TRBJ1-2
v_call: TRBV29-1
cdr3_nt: TGCAGCGTAGGGGACTGGGGTTATGGCTACACCTTC
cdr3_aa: CSVGDWGYGYTF

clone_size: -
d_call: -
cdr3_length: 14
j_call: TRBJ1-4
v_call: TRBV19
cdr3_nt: TGTGCCAGTGGGAACAGGGCAATGAAGGGGAAACTGTTTTTT
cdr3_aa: CASGNRAMKGKLFF

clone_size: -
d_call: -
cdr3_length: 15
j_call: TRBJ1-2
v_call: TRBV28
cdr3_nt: TGTGCCAGCAGTTACGTAGACCGGGCGACTTATAGCCTCACCTTC
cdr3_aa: CASSYVDRATYSLTF

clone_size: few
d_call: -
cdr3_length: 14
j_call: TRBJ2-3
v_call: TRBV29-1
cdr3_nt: TGCAGCTTCTCGACAGGTATTAGCACAGATACGCAGTATTTT
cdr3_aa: CSFSTGISTDTQYF

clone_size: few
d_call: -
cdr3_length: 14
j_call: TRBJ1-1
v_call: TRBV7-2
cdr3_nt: TGTGCCAGCAGCTTCGACAGGCCGAACACTGAAGCTTTCTTT
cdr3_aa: CASSFDRPNTEAFF

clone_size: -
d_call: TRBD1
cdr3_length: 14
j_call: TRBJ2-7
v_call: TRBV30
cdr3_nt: TGTGCCTGGAAGACAGGGACAGGGTCCTACGAGCAGTACTTC
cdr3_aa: CAWKTGTGSYEQYF

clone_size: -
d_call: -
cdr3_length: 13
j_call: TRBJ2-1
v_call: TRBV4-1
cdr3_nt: TGCGCCAGCAGCCAAGGAGGCCGCAATGAGCAGTTCTTC
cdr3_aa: CASSQGGRNEQFF

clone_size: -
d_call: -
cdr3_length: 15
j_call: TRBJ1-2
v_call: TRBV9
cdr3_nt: TGTGCCAGCAGCGTAGCCGGGTTAGCTAACTATGGCTACACCTTC
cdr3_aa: CASSVAGLANYGYTF

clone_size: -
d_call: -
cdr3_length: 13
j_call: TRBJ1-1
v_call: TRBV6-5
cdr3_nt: TGTGCCAGCAGTCGGACTGTGAACACTGAAGCTTTCTTT
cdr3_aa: CASSRTVNTEAFF

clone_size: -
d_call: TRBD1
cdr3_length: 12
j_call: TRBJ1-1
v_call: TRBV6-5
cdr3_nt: TGTGCCAGCAGTTTCGACAGGGGTGAAGCTTTCTTT
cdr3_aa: CASSFDRGEAFF

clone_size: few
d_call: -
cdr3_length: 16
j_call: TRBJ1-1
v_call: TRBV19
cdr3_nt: TGTGCCAGTAGTATCACTGCCGGGACTCGGAACACTGAAGCTTTCTTT
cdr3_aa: CASSITAGTRNTEAFF

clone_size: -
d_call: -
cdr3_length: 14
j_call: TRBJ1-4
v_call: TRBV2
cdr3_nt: TGTGCCAGCAGTGCTGGCAGGGCTAATGAAAAACTGTTTTTT
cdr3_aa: CASSAGRANEKLFF

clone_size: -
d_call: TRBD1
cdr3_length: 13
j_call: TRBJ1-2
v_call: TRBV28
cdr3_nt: TGTGCCACCTTGGACAGGGCCGACTATGGCTACACCTTC
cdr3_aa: CATLDRADYGYTF

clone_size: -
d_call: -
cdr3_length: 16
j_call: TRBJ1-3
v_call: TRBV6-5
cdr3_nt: TGTGCCAGCAGTTACTCGGTTCGCGACTCTGGAAACACCATATATTTT
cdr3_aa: CASSYSVRDSGNTIYF

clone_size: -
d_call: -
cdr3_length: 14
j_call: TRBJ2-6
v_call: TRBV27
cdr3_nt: TGTGCCAGCAGTCCTGTCTCTGGGGCCAACGTCCTGACTTTC
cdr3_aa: CASSPVSGANVLTF

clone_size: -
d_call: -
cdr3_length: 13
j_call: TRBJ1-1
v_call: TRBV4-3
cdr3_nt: TGCGCCAGCAGCCAAGATCGGGGAGATGAAGCTTTCTTT
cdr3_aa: CASSQDRGDEAFF

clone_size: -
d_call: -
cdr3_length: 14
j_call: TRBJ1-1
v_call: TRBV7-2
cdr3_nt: TGTGCCAGCAGACTAGTGCCGGGGAACACTGAAGCTTTCTTT
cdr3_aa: CASRLVPGNTEAFF

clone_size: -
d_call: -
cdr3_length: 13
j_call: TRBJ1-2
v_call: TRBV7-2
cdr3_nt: TGTGCCAGCAGCTTAGAACAGGGCTATGGCTACACCTTC
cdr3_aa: CASSLEQGYGYTF

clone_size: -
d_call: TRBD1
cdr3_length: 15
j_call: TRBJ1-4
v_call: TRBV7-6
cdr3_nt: TGTGCCAGCAGCTTAGCCGGGACAGGGGGAAGAAAACTGTTTTTT
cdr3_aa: CASSLAGTGGRKLFF

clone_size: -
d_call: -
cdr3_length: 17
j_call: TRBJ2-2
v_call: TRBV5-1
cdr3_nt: TGCGCCAGCGAGTCCGGGAAAAGTAGGCCGAACACCGGGGAGCTGTTTTTT
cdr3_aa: CASESGKSRPNTGELFF

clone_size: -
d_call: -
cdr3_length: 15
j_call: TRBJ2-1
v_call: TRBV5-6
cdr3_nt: TGTGCCAGCAGTTATATTAAAAAGGGCTACAATGAGCAGTTCTTC
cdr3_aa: CASSYIKKGYNEQFF

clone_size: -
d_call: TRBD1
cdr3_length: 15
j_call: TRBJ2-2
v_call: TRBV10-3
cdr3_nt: TGTGCCATCAGCCCGGGACAGGGAGGGACCGGGGAGCTGTTTTTT
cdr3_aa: CAISPGQGGTGELFF

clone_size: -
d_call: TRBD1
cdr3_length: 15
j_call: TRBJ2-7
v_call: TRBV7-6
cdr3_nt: TGTGCCAGCAGCCCGACAGGGGGCGATAACCACGAGCAGTACTTC
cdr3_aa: CASSPTGGDNHEQYF

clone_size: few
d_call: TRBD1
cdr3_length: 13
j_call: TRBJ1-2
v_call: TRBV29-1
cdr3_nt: TGCAGCATTAAGACAGGGCCATTCTATGGCTACACCTTC
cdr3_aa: CSIKTGPFYGYTF

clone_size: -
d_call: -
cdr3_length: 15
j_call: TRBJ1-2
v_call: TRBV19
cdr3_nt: TGTGCCAGTAGTAACCAGGCGGGGCCTAACTATGGCTACACCTTC
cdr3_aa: CASSNQAGPNYGYTF